This T cell receptor (beta chain) derives from a study of blood T cells in healthy people across ages. Alongside a J-beta primer mix, a sample-barcoded 5' primer served in a second PCR lasting roughly 6 to 11 cycles. TCRdb re-analysed the 5' RACE reads in MiXCR, keeping a single row per CDR3 protein. The sample includes around 800,000 distinct CDR3 sequences, under 30% seen only once; the top ten take 3%. The germline gives CDR1 MDHEN, CDR2 SYDVKM. The V gene end was trimmed by 2 bases and the J gene end by 0 bases; junction bases not matched to a gene: 5. The CDR3 sequence is 17 residues long. These same data were also listed under a study on T cells of mothers and their children.

This TCR derives from a boy younger than 18 in good health. The chain carries TRBV28 and TRBJ1-3; TRBD1 aligns across 9 bases. What was sequenced was blood. The chain's CDR3 is CASSLGLGQGSGNTIYF. The CDR3 bases are TGTGCCAGCAGTTTAGGGTTGGGACAGGGCTCTGGAAACACCATATATTTT.